This TCR beta chain was found in a study of PD-L1 blockade in urothelial cancer. Study information: At some point between 2012 and 2014, patients got going on atezolizumab, taking 1,200 mg intravenously every 3 weeks. Male patients with bladder-origin urothelial cancer numbered about 85% of the 29.

Sequencing used immunoSEQ multiplex PCR; TCRdb keeps in-frame clones, though not all of them. The sample shows about 88,000 clones, 85% to 95% of them seen only once. The CDR3 is 13 amino acids. CDR1 is SQVTM and CDR2 is ANQGSEA in the germline V gene. J lost 5 bases, V lost 4 bases, and 3 bases had no gene match. Sample numbers ranged from 1 to 8 per patient, encompassing pretreatment and on-treatment collections. The V and J genes are TRBV29-1 and TRBJ2-5, with 11 bases fitting TRBD2. Sequenced here: PBMCs, sampled around atezolizumab (anti-PD-L1) treatment. The TCR was taken from a man aged 55 to 70 with urothelial cancer. CDR3 in amino acids: CSVGASGRETQYF. The CDR3 nucleotides are TGCAGCGTTGGGGCTAGCGGGAGGGAGACCCAGTACTTC.